These T cell receptor beta chains were read from a single sample in a study of T cell repertoires in cytomegalovirus infection. These TCRs' antigens remain unknown. TCRdb re-called the reads with MiXCR, one entry per CDR3 protein. The data show about 89,000 distinct CDR3 sequences, with 25% to 30% seen just once and less than 75% held by the top ten. Source: CD8+ T cells from cultured PBMCs, taken from culture after CMV antigen stimulation. All receptors come from a human donor in good health (CMV status not recorded). Some clones in this sample may be carry-over from other donors' samples. The CDR3 runs from the conserved cysteine through the conserved F or W. A D gene is named only where the DNA matches it firmly. The size entry is marked missing in some rows and otherwise reads once, few, many or a size class.

.,TRBD1,TRBJ2-3,TRBV7-2,CASSTARGGATDTQYF,TGTGCCAGCAGCACAGCAAGAGGGGGCGCGACAGATACGCAGTATTTT
many,.,TRBJ2-2,TRBV24-1,CATSDLWGGNTGELFF,TGTGCCACCAGTGATTTGTGGGGAGGGAACACCGGGGAGCTGTTTTTT
few,TRBD1,TRBJ1-1,TRBV3-1,CASSSRTGPNTEAFF,TGTGCCAGCAGTTCGAGGACAGGACCGAACACTGAAGCTTTCTTT
many,TRBD1,TRBJ2-5,TRBV7-9,CASSPPPGQGVGKTQYF,TGTGCCAGCAGTCCTCCCCCGGGACAGGGTGTTGGAAAGACCCAGTACTTC
many,.,TRBJ2-2,TRBV11-3,CASSLRGAVDGELFF,TGTGCCAGCAGCTTAAGGGGGGCCGTCGACGGGGAGCTGTTTTTT
many,.,TRBJ2-7,TRBV12-3/TRBV12-4,CASSRGPDISYEQYF,TGTGCCAGCAGTCGAGGACCTGATATCTCCTACGAGCAGTACTTC
.,TRBD1,TRBJ1-4,TRBV7-8,CASSLPRGQFNEKLFF,TGTGCCAGCAGCTTACCTCGGGGACAGTTTAATGAAAAACTGTTTTTT
.,.,TRBJ1-1,TRBV12-3/TRBV12-4,CASSLNVNTEAFF,TGTGCCAGCAGTTTAAACGTGAACACTGAAGCTTTCTTT
.,TRBD1,TRBJ2-1,TRBV12-5,CASGLVQGEGIEQFF,TGTGCTAGTGGTTTGGTACAGGGGGAAGGGATCGAGCAGTTCTTC
many,.,TRBJ2-7,TRBV7-2,CASSYPDSYSYEQYF,TGTGCCAGCAGTTATCCGGACAGCTATTCCTACGAGCAGTACTTC
few,TRBD1,TRBJ2-7,TRBV27,CASSAGTGLYEQYF,TGTGCCAGCAGTGCCGGGACAGGACTCTACGAGCAGTACTTC
.,.,TRBJ2-7,TRBV7-9,CASSPDGLTAPSYEQYF,TGTGCCAGCAGCCCCGATGGGTTGACAGCACCCTCCTACGAGCAGTACTTC
.,.,TRBJ2-3,TRBV7-9,CASSLLREADTQYF,TGTGCCAGCAGCTTACTAAGGGAGGCTGATACGCAGTATTTT
few,.,TRBJ1-2,TRBV6-2/TRBV6-3,CATRGGAGYTF,TGTGCCACCCGAGGGGGGGCTGGCTACACCTTC
.,.,TRBJ1-4,TRBV4-2,CASSHMDSEKLFF,TGTGCCAGCAGCCATATGGATTCTGAAAAACTGTTTTTT
.,TRBD1,TRBJ2-1,TRBV7-3,CASSIYRGREQFF,TGTGCCAGCAGCATATACAGGGGCCGTGAGCAGTTCTTC
.,.,TRBJ2-1,TRBV11-2,CASSLGYGGGGLYNEQFF,TGTGCCAGCAGCTTAGGTTATGGGGGGGGGGGCCTCTACAATGAGCAGTTCTTC
few,.,TRBJ2-3,TRBV7-9,CASSLEDTPSTDTQYF,TGTGCCAGCAGCTTAGAGGACACACCGAGCACAGATACGCAGTATTTT
many,.,TRBJ1-6,TRBV20-1,CSAQSARGADSPLHF,TGCAGTGCCCAGTCGGCCCGGGGGGCGGATTCACCCCTCCACTTT
few,.,TRBJ1-3,TRBV13,CASNQGRTENTIYF,TGTGCCAGCAATCAGGGGAGAACAGAAAACACCATATATTTT
.,.,TRBJ2-1,TRBV15,CATSRVGGEQFF,TGTGCCACCAGCAGAGTAGGTGGAGAGCAGTTCTTC
many,.,TRBJ1-4,TRBV28,CASTYFAKATTNEKLFF,TGTGCCAGCACCTACTTCGCGAAGGCTACAACTAATGAAAAACTGTTTTTT
few,.,TRBJ2-7,TRBV6-1,CASSDYSGGAPYEQYF,TGTGCCAGCAGTGATTACTCTGGCGGGGCCCCCTACGAGCAGTACTTC
.,.,TRBJ2-3,TRBV6-8,CASSAAPVVDTQYF,TGTGCCAGCAGTGCCGCCCCCGTAGTGGATACGCAGTATTTT
.,TRBD1,TRBJ1-1,TRBV9,CASSVGDRNTEAFF,TGTGCCAGCAGCGTAGGGGACAGAAACACTGAAGCTTTCTTT
few,TRBD1,TRBJ1-2,TRBV5-1,CASSPQDRDINYGYTF,TGCGCCAGCAGCCCCCAGGACAGGGATATCAACTATGGCTACACCTTC
few,TRBD1,TRBJ1-1,TRBV5-1,CASSPDRRNTEAFF,TGCGCCAGCAGCCCGGACAGGAGGAACACTGAAGCTTTCTTT
.,TRBD1,TRBJ2-7,TRBV2,CASSTGGTYEQYF,TGTGCCAGCAGTACAGGGGGTACCTACGAGCAGTACTTC
.,TRBD1,TRBJ2-3,TRBV20-1,CSARDMDRSTDTQYF,TGCAGTGCTAGGGATATGGACAGGAGCACAGATACGCAGTATTTT
.,.,TRBJ2-1,TRBV7-3,CASSSLAIPNYNEQFF,TGTGCCAGCAGTTCATTGGCGATACCAAACTACAATGAGCAGTTCTTC
many,.,TRBJ2-1,TRBV5-4,CASSWGPDNEQFF,TGTGCCAGCAGCTGGGGACCTGACAATGAGCAGTTCTTC
few,.,TRBJ1-2,TRBV7-9,CASSFPEDYGYTF,TGTGCCAGCAGCTTCCCAGAGGACTATGGCTACACCTTC
few,TRBD2,TRBJ2-3,TRBV7-9,CASSPFGGGAADTQYF,TGTGCCAGCAGCCCGTTCGGGGGGGGGGCCGCAGATACGCAGTATTTT
.,.,TRBJ2-3,TRBV29-1,CSVLPGLSTDTQYF,TGCAGCGTCCTACCGGGACTTAGCACAGATACGCAGTATTTT
few,.,TRBJ1-1,TRBV2,CARLNTEAFF,TGTGCCAGACTGAACACTGAAGCTTTCTTT
.,.,TRBJ2-1,TRBV7-9,CASSGGAGSYNEQFF,TGTGCCAGCAGCGGGGGTGCGGGGTCCTACAATGAGCAGTTCTTC